This entry lists 27 T cell receptor beta chains sequenced from one sample in a study of blood T cells in healthy people across ages. Through a sample-barcoded 5' primer and a J-beta primer mix, a second PCR was run for roughly 7 to 12 cycles. TCRdb independently ran MiXCR on the 5' RACE reads; one entry per CDR3 protein. Counted here are some 700,000 distinct CDR3 sequences, around 40% occurring once; the ten biggest clones make up more than 20%. Sample: blood. Receptors were obtained from a woman aged 55-69 years in good health.

V gene TRBV12-3 or TRBV12-4 combines with J gene TRBJ2-3, with 9 bases matching TRBD2. Germline trimming cut 0 bases from V and 2 bases from J; bases unmatched to any gene: 6. The CDR3 is made up of 17 amino acids. This chain's CDR3 is CASSLAYSGGSTDTQYF. Here the CDR3 DNA reads TGTGCCAGCAGTTTAGCGTACAGCGGGGGGTCCACAGATACGCAGTATTTT.

V usage is TRBV2 and J usage is TRBJ2-4; D possibly matches TRBD1 or TRBD2 (5 bases each). CDR1 and CDR2 from the germline V gene are SNHLY and FYNNEI. V was clipped by 6 bases and J by 1 base, with 10 bases between them. The CDR3 is 14 residues long. CDR3 DNA sequence: TGTGCCAGCAGAGGGACGTGGGCCAAAAACATTCAGTACTTC. Translation gives CASRGTWAKNIQYF. Together with reference TRBV2 and TRBJ2-4, the CDR3 gives the full variable domain: EPEVTQTPSHQVTQMGQEVILRCVPISNHLYFYWYRQILGQKVEFLVSFYNNEISEKSEIFDDQFSVERPDGSNFTLKIRSTKLEDSAMYFCASRGTWAKNIQYFGAGTRLSVL.

The chain employs TRBV6-5 and TRBJ2-7; TRBD2 aligns across 8 bases. Germline loops: CDR1 MNHEY, CDR2 SVGAGI. J lost 3 bases, V lost 2 bases, and 12 bases had no gene match. The CDR3 has 17 residues. The CDR3 DNA is TGTGCCAGCAGTTACACTACTAGCGGCCAAGGATACTACGAGCAGTACTTC. Translating it yields CASSYTTSGQGYYEQYF.

This clonotype has ten or more counts. This sequence joins TRBV10-1 and TRBJ2-7; D perhaps matches TRBD2 (5 bases). Trimming took 0 bases from V and 4 from J, leaving 7 bases between them. The CDR3 loop spans 13 amino acids. CDR1 is WNHNN and CDR2 is SYGVQD in the germline V gene (reference sequence). CDR3 in DNA: TGCGCCAGCAGTGAGTCGGGAGTTTACGAGCAGTACTTC. It codes for CASSESGVYEQYF.

This clonotype is a singleton in its sample. The chain is built from TRBV15 and TRBJ2-3, with 9 bases matching TRBD2. Germline V gene sequence: CDR1 LNHNV, CDR2 YYDKDF (reference sequence). With 1 base clipped from V and 2 bases from J, the junction kept 4 bases outside the gene matches. This CDR3 is built from 16 residues. The CDR3 DNA reads TGTGCCACCAGCAGAGGTAGCGGGAGCCCCACAGATACGCAGTATTTT. Encoded protein: CATSRGSGSPTDTQYF.

This clonotype was observed at least ten times. The chain has TRBV13 and TRBJ2-3, with 9 bases matching TRBD2. Unmatched junction bases numbered 11, after V lost 5 bases and J lost 2 bases. CDR3 size: 17 residues. The germline gives CDR1 PRHDT, CDR2 FYEKMQ (reference sequence). CDR3 sequence (DNA): TGTGCCAGCAGCCCCAACGGGGGACTAGCAGCCACAGATACGCAGTATTTT. As protein: CASSPNGGLAATDTQYF.

The chain recombines TRBV29-1 with TRBJ1-1; D gene ambiguous. Germline CDR1 SQVTM, CDR2 ANQGSEA. V was trimmed by 7 bases and J by 0 bases, leaving 9 bases between them. There are 12 residues in the CDR3. CDR3 protein: CSAQWVNTEAFF. CDR3 DNA sequence: TGCAGCGCCCAGTGGGTGAACACTGAAGCTTTCTTT.

Concerning this clonotype: The junction departs from germline at one end; a sequencing error may be responsible. Written as DNA, the CDR3 is TGCGCCAGCAGTCAAGATCCCACGGAAAACTATGGCTACACCTTC. It yields the protein CASSQDPTENYGYTF. V is TRBV4-1 and J is TRBJ1-2; no firm D call. Germline CDR1 MGHRA, CDR2 YSYEKL. The CDR3 runs to 15 residues.

V usage is TRBV7-2 and J usage is TRBJ1-2; tentative D call: TRBD1 (6 bases). V lost 0 bases to trimming and J lost 4 bases, with 15 bases between them. The CDR3 consists of 16 residues. From germline, CDR1 is SGHTA and CDR2 FQGNSA. CDR3 sequence reads: CASSLAELQGRYGYTF. The CDR3 DNA reads TGTGCCAGCAGCTTAGCGGAGCTACAGGGACGCTATGGCTACACCTTC.

This clonotype was recorded a few times. The chain uses TRBV9 and TRBJ2-5; tentative D call: TRBD1 (6 bases). The CDR3 runs to 19 residues. V was shortened by 2 bases and J by 7 bases, with 30 bases between the two germline ends. Germline loops: CDR1 SGDLS, CDR2 YYNGEE. CDR3 amino acids: CASSVGPLPWSRGVRTQYF. CDR3 sequence (DNA): TGTGCCAGCAGCGTCGGGCCTCTACCGTGGAGCAGGGGCGTACGGACCCAGTACTTC. The entire variable domain, with the rest obtained from reference TRBV9 and TRBJ2-5, is as follows: DSGVTQTPKHLITATGQRVTLRCSPRSGDLSVYWYQQSLDQGLQFLIQYYNGEERAKGNILERFSAQQFPDLHSELNLSSLELGDSALYFCASSVGPLPWSRGVRTQYFGPGTRLLVL.

This clonotype was detected a few times. The chain links TRBV14 to TRBJ1-6; a weak D match, TRBD1 (5 bases). Trimming took off 3 bases at V and 9 bases at J, with 15 bases between the two ends. Germline V lookup: CDR1 SGHDN, CDR2 FVKESK. This CDR3 is built from 15 residues. The CDR3 DNA is TGTGCCAGCAGCCAGACCCAGGGCAGCTCTTCACCCCTCCACTTT. This translates into CASSQTQGSSSPLHF.

This clonotype showed up just a few times. The rearrangement uses TRBV20-1 and TRBJ2-3; no clear D gene. The V end was cut by 7 bases, the J end by 7 bases, with 21 bases between. In germline, CDR1 is DFQATT, CDR2 SNEGSKA (reference sequence). The CDR3 runs 14 residues. The CDR3: CSVPDGNYIHTQYF. The CDR3 DNA follows: TGCAGTGTCCCCGACGGCAACTACATCCATACGCAGTATTTT.

The chain's CDR3 is CSAGPGTGDQETQYF. The CDR3 coding sequence is TGCAGTGCTGGACCAGGGACAGGGGACCAAGAGACCCAGTACTTC. V gene TRBV20-1 combines with J gene TRBJ2-5; 10 bases fit TRBD1. The CDR3 has 15 amino acids. Germline CDR1 and CDR2: DFQATT and SNEGSKA (reference sequence). Unmatched junction bases numbered 6, after V lost 5 bases and J lost 0 bases.

J is TRBJ1-1 and V is TRBV29-1; D unresolved. Deletions cut 1 base from V and 1 base from J, with 10 bases between. Germline V gene lookup returns CDR1 SQVTM and CDR2 ANQGSEA. There are 14 residues in the CDR3. The CDR3 DNA is TGCAGCGTTGAAGTGGAAAGTTGGAACACTGAAGCTTTCTTT. This gives the protein CSVEVESWNTEAFF.

This clonotype was detected a few times. The CDR3 is CASSFVRGQGTEAFF. As DNA, the CDR3 is TGTGCCAGCAGTTTCGTTAGGGGCCAGGGCACTGAAGCTTTCTTT. V and J are TRBV6-5 and TRBJ1-1; a possible D gene is TRBD1 (5 bases). Trimming pared 4 bases from V and 4 bases from J, leaving 16 bases between. CDR1 is MNHEY and CDR2 is SVGAGI in the germline V gene. CDR3 size: 15 residues.

This chain uses TRBV2 with TRBJ2-1; 7 bases match TRBD1. The germline gives CDR1 SNHLY, CDR2 FYNNEI. The CDR3 has 13 amino acids. With V trimmed by 5 bases and J by 9 bases, 7 bases remained unmatched. The DNA for the CDR3 is TGTGCCAGCAGTTCTAACAGGGGCAGTGAGCAGTTCTTC. Translation gives CASSSNRGSEQFF.

Details on this clonotype: With a much larger clone just one base away, this may be a read error. The V and J genes are TRBV4-3 and TRBJ2-7; 15 positions agree with TRBD2. In germline, CDR1 is LGHNA, CDR2 YSLEER. The CDR3 is made up of 18 amino acids. Trimming at V came to 3 bases and at J to 7 bases, leaving 13 bases not matched to a gene. The CDR3: CASSQGLAGGVSYNEQYF. The CDR3, as DNA: TGCGCCAGCAGCCAGGGACTAGCGGGAGGTGTCTCCTACAATGAGCAGTACTTC.

This clonotype was detected a few times. The chain joins TRBV6-6 to TRBJ1-2, with TRBD1 matching over 8 bases. The V gene's germline CDR1 is MNHNY and CDR2 SVGAGI (reference sequence). There are 15 residues in the CDR3. V lost 0 bases and J lost 8; bases outside the gene matches: 8. The chain's CDR3 is CASSYSNRGFGGYTF. CDR3 sequence (DNA): TGTGCCAGCAGTTACTCGAACAGGGGGTTCGGAGGCTACACCTTC.

This clonotype was observed a few times. The J gene is TRBJ1-2, the V gene TRBV10-3, with 10 positions matching TRBD1. This CDR3 is 16 amino acids long. After removal of 5 bases from V and 3 bases from J, the junction contained 9 bases not matched to a gene. Germline V CDR1 and CDR2: ENHRY, SYGVKD. CDR3 DNA sequence: TGTGCCATCAGTACCTCCTCCGGGACAGGGGACTATGGCTACACCTTC. Translating gives CAISTSSGTGDYGYTF.

This clonotype was picked up a small number of times. The V gene is TRBV7-8, the J gene TRBJ2-7, with 8 bases lining up with TRBD1. From germline, CDR1 is SGHVS and CDR2 FQNEAQ. This CDR3 comprises 14 residues. V trimming: 3 bases; J trimming: 5 bases; junction bases outside the gene matches: 6. The CDR3, as DNA: TGTGCCAGCAGCTTCGCTCAGGGGGCTGACGAGCAGTACTTC. Its translation is CASSFAQGADEQYF.

This clonotype was detected a few times. V usage is TRBV6-2 or TRBV6-3 and J usage is TRBJ2-6, with D unclear. The germline gives CDR1 MNHEY, CDR2 SVGEGT. V shed 2 bases and J shed 3 bases, with 17 bases lying between them. The CDR3 has 18 residues. Here the CDR3 DNA reads TGTGCCAGCAGTTACGACGGTAGGACGTCTCGTGGGGCCAACGTCCTGACTTTC. This translates into CASSYDGRTSRGANVLTF.

This clonotype was observed many times. The CDR3 region has the DNA TGTGCCAGCAGCAACTCAGGGGGCGCCGATAATTCACCCCTCCACTTT. The encoded protein is CASSNSGGADNSPLHF. The chain carries TRBV4-2 and TRBJ1-6; the match to TRBD1 covers 8 bases. The CDR3 spans 16 residues. Germline loops: CDR1 LGHNA, CDR2 YNFKEQ. Trimming at V came to 5 bases and at J to 5 bases, leaving 8 bases not matched to a gene.

This clonotype was counted a few times. The gene calls are TRBV10-3 and TRBJ2-3; tentative D call: TRBD1 (5 bases). Trimming took 6 bases from V and 0 from J, leaving 10 bases between them. This CDR3 comprises 14 residues. Germline values: CDR1 ENHRY, CDR2 SYGVKD. The CDR3 spells CAIRDRPSTDTQYF. CDR3 nucleotides: TGTGCCATCAGAGACAGACCTAGCACAGATACGCAGTATTTT.

This sequence joins TRBV18 and TRBJ1-5; 7 positions agree with TRBD1. With 2 bases clipped from V and 5 bases from J, the junction kept 6 bases outside the gene matches. Germline lookup yields CDR1 KGHSH and CDR2 LQKENI. The CDR3 loop spans 15 amino acids. The CDR3 DNA sequence: TGTGCCAGCTCACCAAGACAGGGATTAGATCAGCCCCAGCATTTT. Protein sequence: CASSPRQGLDQPQHF.

A note on this clonotype: Mismatch with germline at one junction end may stem from a read error. The rearrangement joins TRBV7-2 to TRBJ1-2; D is possibly TRBD1 (6 bases). CDR3 size: 15 residues. The germline V gene encodes CDR1 SGHTA and CDR2 FQGNSA. This CDR3 reads CASSPGVSTNYGCTF. CDR3 nucleotide sequence: TGTGCCAGCAGCCCAGGGGTATCAACGAACTATGGCTGCACCTTC. Variable domain in full (rest from reference TRBV7-2 and TRBJ1-2): GAGVSQSPSNKVTEKGKDVELRCDPISGHTALYWYRQSLGQGLEFLIYFQGNSAPDKSGLPSDRFSAERTGGSVSTLTIQRTQQEDSAVYLCASSPGVSTNYGCTFGSGTRLTVV.

The chain couples TRBV7-2 to TRBJ2-7, with D perhaps matching TRBD2 (5 bases). The V end was cut by 5 bases, the J end by 4 bases, with 21 bases between. Germline lookup yields CDR1 SGHTA and CDR2 FQGNSA. The CDR3 spans 16 residues. CDR3 coding DNA: TGTGCCAGCAGCAAATACGGTAGAGAGAGGGCTTACGAGCAGTACTTC. This gives the protein CASSKYGRERAYEQYF.

This clonotype was detected only a few times. This chain connects TRBV6-5 to TRBJ2-7, with 8 bases that match TRBD2. Matching the DNA end better, TRBJ2-5 makes the J call doubtful. The germline V gene encodes CDR1 MNHEY and CDR2 SVGAGI. The CDR3 extends over 14 amino acids. This CDR3 is CASSGLAEQETQYF. The CDR3 nucleotides read TGTGCCAGCAGCGGACTAGCTGAACAAGAGACCCAGTACTTC.